This T cell receptor (beta chain) was captured in a study of blood T cell repertoires in COVID-19. Study overall: Samples representing acute and convalescent COVID-19 were sourced from the United States, Italy and Spain. In each case, the material was cDNA or gDNA derived from T cells, B-cell-depleted T cells, or PBMCs.

Original analysis: How many nucleated cells were present was estimated from reference gene primer amplification. The protocol was immunoSEQ multiplex PCR, while the TCRdb copy is restricted to in-frame clones and leaves out a portion. V, J and clone size were drawn from that table, and D and trimming were deduced from the DNA. Among 3,000 to 4,000 clones listed, roughly 89% were seen once. V shed 2 bases, J shed 8 bases, and the junction held 1 base outside the gene matches. Germline loops: CDR1 SEHNR, CDR2 FQNEAQ (reference sequence). The CDR3 is 14 residues long. Sequencing input: peripheral blood. The rearrangement links TRBV7-9 to TRBJ1-6; 9 nucleotides line up with TRBD1. This clonotype was obtained from a woman between 65 and 79 years old with active COVID-19. The CDR3 is CASSLRQGDSPLHF. As DNA, the CDR3 is TGTGCCAGCAGCTTACGACAGGGGGATTCACCCCTCCACTTT.